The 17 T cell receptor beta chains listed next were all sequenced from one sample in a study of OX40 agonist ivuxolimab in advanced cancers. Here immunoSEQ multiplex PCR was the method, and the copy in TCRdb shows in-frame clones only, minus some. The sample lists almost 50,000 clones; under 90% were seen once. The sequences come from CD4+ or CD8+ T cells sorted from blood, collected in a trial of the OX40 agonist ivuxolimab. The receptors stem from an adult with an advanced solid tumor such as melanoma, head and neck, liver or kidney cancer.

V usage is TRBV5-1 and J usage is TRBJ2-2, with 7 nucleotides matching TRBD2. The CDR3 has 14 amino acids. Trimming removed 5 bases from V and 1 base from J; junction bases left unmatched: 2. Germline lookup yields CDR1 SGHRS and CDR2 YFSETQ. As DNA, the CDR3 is TGCGCCAGCAGTCGCGGGAGGAACACCGGGGAGCTGTTTTTT. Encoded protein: CASSRGRNTGELFF.

CDR3 in amino acids: CSVEGGGLSGIPFSEQFF. CDR3 DNA: TGCAGCGTTGAAGGAGGGGGGCTTAGCGGGATCCCTTTCAGTGAGCAGTTCTTC. V usage is TRBV29-1 and J usage is TRBJ2-1; TRBD2 matches 8 bases. V was clipped by 1 base and J by 9 bases; unmatched bases: 20. The CDR3 totals 18 residues. The germline gives CDR1 SQVTM, CDR2 ANQGSEA.

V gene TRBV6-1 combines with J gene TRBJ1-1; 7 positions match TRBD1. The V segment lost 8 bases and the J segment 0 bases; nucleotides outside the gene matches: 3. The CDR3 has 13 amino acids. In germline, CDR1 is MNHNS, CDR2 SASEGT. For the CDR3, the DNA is TGTGCCAGCCCGGACAGGTTGAACACTGAAGCTTTCTTT. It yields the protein CASPDRLNTEAFF.

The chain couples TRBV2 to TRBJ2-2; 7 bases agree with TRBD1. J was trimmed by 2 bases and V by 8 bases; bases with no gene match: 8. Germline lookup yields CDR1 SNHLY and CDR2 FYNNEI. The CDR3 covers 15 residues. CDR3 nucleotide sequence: TGTGCCAGCGGTCGAGGGACAGCCAACACCGGGGAGCTGTTTTTT. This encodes CASGRGTANTGELFF.

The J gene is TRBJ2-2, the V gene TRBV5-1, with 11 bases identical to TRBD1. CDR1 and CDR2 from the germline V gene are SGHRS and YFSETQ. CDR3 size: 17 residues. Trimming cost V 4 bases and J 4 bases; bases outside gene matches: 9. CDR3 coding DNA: TGCGCCAGCAGCCCCCAACCCGGGACAGGGGGCACCGGGGAGCTGTTTTTT. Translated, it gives CASSPQPGTGGTGELFF.

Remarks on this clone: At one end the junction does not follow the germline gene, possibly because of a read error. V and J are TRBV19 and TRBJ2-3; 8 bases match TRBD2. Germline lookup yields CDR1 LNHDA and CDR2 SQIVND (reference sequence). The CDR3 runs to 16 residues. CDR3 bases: TGTGCCAGCAGTAGCGGGACCCGTGAAAGCACAGATACGCAGTATTTT. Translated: CASSSGTRESTDTQYF.

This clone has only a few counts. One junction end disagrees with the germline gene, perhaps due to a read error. The CDR3 region is CASSLASLPANF. CDR3 bases: TGTGCCAGCAGCTTAGCGAGCCTCCCAGCGAACTTC. The chain uses TRBV7-8 and TRBJ2-7; D not resolved. The CDR3 is made up of 12 amino acids. CDR1 SGHVS and CDR2 FQNEAQ come from the germline V gene.

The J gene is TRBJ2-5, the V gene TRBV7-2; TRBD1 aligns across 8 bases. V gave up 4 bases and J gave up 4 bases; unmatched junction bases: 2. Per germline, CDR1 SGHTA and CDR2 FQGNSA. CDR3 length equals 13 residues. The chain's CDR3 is CASSYDRGETQYF. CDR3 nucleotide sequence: TGTGCCAGCAGCTACGACAGGGGAGAGACCCAGTACTTC.

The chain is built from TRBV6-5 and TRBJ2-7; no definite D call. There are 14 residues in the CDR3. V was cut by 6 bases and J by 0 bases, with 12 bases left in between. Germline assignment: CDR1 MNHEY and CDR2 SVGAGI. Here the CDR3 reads CASSPSKGSYEQYF. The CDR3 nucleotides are TGTGCCAGCAGCCCCTCGAAGGGCTCCTACGAGCAGTACTTC.

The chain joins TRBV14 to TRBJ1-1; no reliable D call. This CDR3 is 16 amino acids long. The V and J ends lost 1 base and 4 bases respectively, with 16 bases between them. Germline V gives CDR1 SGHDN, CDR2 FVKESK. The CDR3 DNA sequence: TGTGCCAGCAGCCAAGTCGGGTCCAGGCTTTTCACTGAAGCTTTCTTT. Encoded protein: CASSQVGSRLFTEAFF.

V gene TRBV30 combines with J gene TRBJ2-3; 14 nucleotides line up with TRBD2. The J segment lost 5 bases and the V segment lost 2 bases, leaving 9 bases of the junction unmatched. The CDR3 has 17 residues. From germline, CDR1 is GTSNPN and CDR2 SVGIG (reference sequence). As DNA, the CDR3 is TGTGCCTGGAGTCCTACAAGGACTAGCGGGAGGATAGATACGCAGTATTTT. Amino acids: CAWSPTRTSGRIDTQYF.

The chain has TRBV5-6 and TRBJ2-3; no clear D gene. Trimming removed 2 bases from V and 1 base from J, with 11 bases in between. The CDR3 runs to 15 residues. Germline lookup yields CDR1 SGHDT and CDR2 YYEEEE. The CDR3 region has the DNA TGTGCCAGCAGCTTAGTTCTATTGGGCACAGATACGCAGTATTTT. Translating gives CASSLVLLGTDTQYF.

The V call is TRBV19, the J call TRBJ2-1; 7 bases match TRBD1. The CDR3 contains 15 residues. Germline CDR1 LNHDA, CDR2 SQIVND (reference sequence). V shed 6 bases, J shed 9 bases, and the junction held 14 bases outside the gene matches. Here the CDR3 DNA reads TGTGCCAGTAGCCTCGTGGGGTACAGGGGATCTGAGCAGTTCTTC. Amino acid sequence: CASSLVGYRGSEQFF.

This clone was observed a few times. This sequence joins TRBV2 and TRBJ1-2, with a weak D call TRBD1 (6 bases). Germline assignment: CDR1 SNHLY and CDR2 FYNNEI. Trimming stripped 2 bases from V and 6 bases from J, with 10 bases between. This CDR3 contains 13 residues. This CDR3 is CASSETGSHGYTF. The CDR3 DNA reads TGTGCCAGCAGTGAAACAGGGTCCCATGGCTACACCTTC.

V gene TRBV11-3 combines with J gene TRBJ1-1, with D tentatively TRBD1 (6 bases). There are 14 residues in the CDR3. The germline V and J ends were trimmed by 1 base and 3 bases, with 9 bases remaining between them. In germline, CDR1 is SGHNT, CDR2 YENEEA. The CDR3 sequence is CASSLGTGHTEAFF. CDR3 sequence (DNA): TGTGCCAGCAGCTTAGGCACAGGGCACACTGAAGCTTTCTTT.

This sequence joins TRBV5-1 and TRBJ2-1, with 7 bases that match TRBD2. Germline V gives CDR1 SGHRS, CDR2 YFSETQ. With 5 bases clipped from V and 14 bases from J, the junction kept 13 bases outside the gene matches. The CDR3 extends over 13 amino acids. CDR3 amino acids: CASSSLLAGEKFF. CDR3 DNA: TGCGCCAGCAGTTCGCTTCTGGCGGGAGAGAAGTTCTTC.

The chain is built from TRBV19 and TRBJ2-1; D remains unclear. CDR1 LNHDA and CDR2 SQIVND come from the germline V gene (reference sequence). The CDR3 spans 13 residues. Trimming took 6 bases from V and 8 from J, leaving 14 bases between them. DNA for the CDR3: TGTGCCAGTAGCATTAGTTTCGGCGATGAGCAGTTCTTC. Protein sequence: CASSISFGDEQFF.